The 9 T cell receptor beta chains listed next were all sequenced from one sample in a study of T-cell reconstitution after alpha-beta-depleted transplantation in children. Unique molecular identifiers were incorporated into the prepared TCRbeta library. TCRdb called the PCR reads again in MiXCR, with one record for every CDR3 protein. The data hold over 150,000 distinct CDR3 sequences, with roughly 6.6% observed a single time. The sequences come from PBMCs, collected before TCRalphabeta/CD19-depleted stem cell transplant. The receptors here all came from a boy between 2 and 10 years old with acute lymphoblastic leukemia, due to receive a stem cell transplant.

The CDR3 DNA reads as TGTGCCACCAGCAGGGGGCGGGGGGGACTCAATGAGCAGTTCTTC. Translated: CATSRGRGGLNEQFF. This chain links TRBV15 with TRBJ2-1, with 9 nucleotides matching TRBD2. The V gene's germline CDR1 is LNHNV and CDR2 YYDKDF (reference sequence). V was pared by 3 bases and J by 6 bases, with 6 bases of the junction left unmatched. This CDR3 comprises 15 residues.

Ten or more counts support this clonotype. CDR3 protein: CSVENPSGRAETQYF. DNA for the CDR3: TGCAGCGTTGAAAACCCTAGCGGGAGGGCTGAGACCCAGTACTTC. The chain combines TRBV29-1 with TRBJ2-5; TRBD2 aligns across 12 bases. After removal of 2 bases from V and 5 bases from J, the junction contained 6 bases not matched to a gene. The CDR3 consists of 15 residues. CDR1 is SQVTM and CDR2 is ANQGSEA in the germline V gene.

This clonotype was counted between two and nine times. The genes are TRBV4-3 and TRBJ2-1, with unresolved D. Trimming cost V 2 bases and J 4 bases, with 24 bases left between them. This CDR3 spans 19 amino acids. The V gene's germline CDR1 is LGHNA and CDR2 YSLEER. DNA for the CDR3: TGCGCCAGCAGCCAAAGTATTCGTAGAGTCCCTCTCGGATACAATGAGCAGTTCTTC. Protein product: CASSQSIRRVPLGYNEQFF.

This clonotype was counted at least ten times. The gene calls are TRBV6-5 and TRBJ2-3, with 8 bases that match TRBD2. V trimming: 7 bases; J trimming: 6 bases; junction bases outside the gene matches: 18. The CDR3 sequence is 17 residues long. Germline V gene lookup returns CDR1 MNHEY and CDR2 SVGAGI. CDR3 region: CASTNTPGGGRHDTQYF. The CDR3 DNA follows: TGTGCCAGCACCAACACACCGGGTGGCGGGAGGCACGATACGCAGTATTTT.

This clonotype was detected only a few times. The chain joins TRBV2 to TRBJ2-5, with 8 bases identical to TRBD1. The junction had 13 bases not matched to a gene; V was cut back by 3 bases and J by 1 base. CDR3 size: 18 residues. The germline gives CDR1 SNHLY, CDR2 FYNNEI. CDR3 region: CASSERGFGTGFQETQYF. CDR3 coding DNA: TGTGCCAGCAGTGAGAGGGGTTTTGGGACAGGCTTCCAAGAGACCCAGTACTTC.

V is TRBV27 and J is TRBJ2-7; no clear D. Germline CDR1 is MNHEY and CDR2 is SMNVEV (reference sequence). CDR3 length: 14 amino acids. Trimming took off 2 bases at V and 4 bases at J, with 12 bases between the two ends. CDR3: CASSLIPDLYEQYF. The CDR3 DNA sequence: TGTGCCAGCAGTTTAATCCCGGACCTGTACGAGCAGTACTTC.

The gene calls are TRBV20-1 and TRBJ2-1, with 12 bases fitting TRBD2. This CDR3 is 20 amino acids long. Germline CDR1 DFQATT, CDR2 SNEGSKA (reference sequence). Germline trimming cut 4 bases from V and 5 bases from J; bases unmatched to any gene: 21. The CDR3 DNA reads TGCAGTGCTACCACCCGCCCGGGGGCTAGCGGGGGGGCCTGGGACAATGAGCAGTTCTTC. Protein sequence: CSATTRPGASGGAWDNEQFF.

This clonotype was seen at least ten times. The chain has TRBV15 and TRBJ1-3; D ambiguous. There are 15 residues in the CDR3. The V end lost 3 bases, the J end lost 2 bases, and 11 bases lay between the germline ends. CDR1 LNHNV and CDR2 YYDKDF come from the germline V gene (reference sequence). CDR3 sequence (DNA): TGTGCCACCAGCAGCAACGACATCCCTGGAAACACCATATATTTT. This translates into CATSSNDIPGNTIYF.

This clonotype was seen more than once but under ten times. The chain couples TRBV20-1 to TRBJ2-1, with D tentatively TRBD2 (5 bases). The germline CDR1 and CDR2 sequences are DFQATT and SNEGSKA (reference sequence). Trimming removed 6 bases from V and 4 bases from J, with 13 bases in between. There are 13 residues in the CDR3. The CDR3 here is CSAGRAVYNEQFF. DNA of the CDR3: TGCAGTGCCGGGCGGGCCGTTTACAATGAGCAGTTCTTC.